This is a list of T cell receptor beta chains from one sample in a study of monozygotic twins with cystic fibrosis. Method: immunoSEQ multiplex PCR; TCRdb's copy keeps in-frame clones and lacks some. The profile shows 8,000 to 10,000 clones, roughly nine tenths of them singletons. The sequenced sample was blood. The source is a boy aged 2 to 10 with cystic fibrosis. Both conserved end residues are part of each CDR3. A D gene is named only where the DNA matches it firmly. Clone size, where shown, is once, few, many, or a class for clones that have expanded.

v_call	j_call	clone_size	d_call	cdr3_aa	cdr3_nt
TRBV6-4	TRBJ2-3	.	.	CASRAFPGTDTQYF	TGTGCCAGCAGAGCTTTCCCGGGAACAGATACGCAGTATTTT
TRBV29-1	TRBJ1-3	.	TRBD1	CSVAGQGGNTIYF	TGCAGCGTCGCCGGACAGGGTGGAAACACCATATATTTT
TRBV29-1	TRBJ2-1	once	.	CSVEDKPQGGEFF	TGCAGCGTTGAAGATAAACCCCAGGGGGGAGAGTTCTTC
TRBV30	TRBJ1-2	.	TRBD1	CACPQGRNGYTF	TGTGCCTGCCCACAGGGGCGGAATGGCTACACCTTC
TRBV11-2	TRBJ2-5	.	.	CASSLQNVQETQYF	TGTGCCAGCAGCTTACAGAACGTCCAAGAGACCCAGTACTTC
TRBV5-1	TRBJ2-3	.	TRBD2	CASSLKPSGSTDTQYF	TGCGCCAGCAGCTTAAAACCTAGCGGGAGCACAGATACGCAGTATTTT
TRBV7-8	TRBJ1-2	once	TRBD1	CASSLGGRGYYGYTF	TGTGCCAGCAGCTTAGGGGGCAGGGGGTACTATGGCTACACCTTC
TRBV25-1	TRBJ1-1	.	.	CASSDLNTEAFF	TGTGCCAGCAGTGATCTCAACACTGAAGCTTTCTTT
TRBV7-7	TRBJ2-2	.	.	CASSSGAGARTGELFF	TGTGCTAGCAGCAGCGGGGCGGGGGCGAGGACCGGGGAGCTGTTTTTT
TRBV27	TRBJ2-7	.	.	CASSPRTSPTEQYF	TGTGCCAGCAGTCCAAGGACCAGTCCGACCGAGCAGTACTTC
TRBV7-9	TRBJ1-6	.	.	CASRGGESSYNSPLHF	TGTGCCAGCCGCGGGGGGGAGAGCTCCTATAATTCACCCCTCCACTTT
TRBV25-1	TRBJ2-7	.	TRBD1	CASTGQGAYEQYF	TGTGCCAGCACTGGACAGGGGGCCTACGAGCAGTACTTC
TRBV7-3	TRBJ1-1	.	.	CASSFSAEAFF	TGTGCCAGCAGCTTTAGCGCTGAAGCTTTCTTT
TRBV7-3	TRBJ2-2	.	.	CASSLPGLAELFF	TGTGCCAGCAGCTTACCAGGGCTAGCGGAGCTGTTTTTT
TRBV11-3	TRBJ1-2	.	.	CASSLGYGYTF	TGTGCCAGCAGCTTGGGGTATGGCTACACCTTC
TRBV15	TRBJ1-3	.	.	CATSRDGAPGNTIYF	TGTGCCACCAGCAGAGATGGGGCCCCGGGAAACACCATATATTTT
TRBV6-5	TRBJ2-1	.	.	CASSKPNYNEQFF	TGTGCCAGCAGTAAACCGAATTACAATGAGCAGTTCTTC
TRBV19	TRBJ2-1	.	.	CASSTLFQGGGYNEQFF	TGTGCCAGTAGTACCTTATTCCAGGGAGGAGGTTACAATGAGCAGTTCTTC
TRBV6-1	TRBJ1-5	.	TRBD1	CASSVQGTGGKPQHF	TGTGCCAGCAGTGTTCAAGGGACAGGGGGAAAGCCCCAGCATTTT
TRBV6-1	TRBJ1-2	once	.	CASSEAGLRGDGYTF	TGTGCCAGCAGTGAAGCAGGACTTCGGGGGGATGGCTACACCTTC
TRBV2	TRBJ2-2	.	TRBD2	CASSESGLAVLVGELFF	TGTGCCAGCAGTGAATCGGGACTAGCGGTTTTGGTTGGGGAGCTGTTTTTT
TRBV14	TRBJ2-2	.	.	CASSRAGARTGELFF	TGTGCCAGCAGCCGGGCGGGGGCGCGGACCGGGGAGCTGTTTTTT
TRBV11-2	TRBJ2-5	.	.	CASSLFRSGIQETQYF	TGTGCCAGCAGCTTATTTAGGAGTGGGATACAAGAGACCCAGTACTTC
TRBV5-8	TRBJ2-7	.	.	CASSLDIYEQYF	TGTGCCAGCAGCTTGGATATCTACGAGCAGTACTTC
TRBV19	TRBJ1-2	.	.	CASSITGPNYGYTF	TGTGCCAGTAGTATTACAGGGCCAAACTATGGCTACACCTTC
TRBV5-6	TRBJ1-5	.	.	CASSFRGSNQPQHF	TGTGCCAGCAGCTTCCGGGGGAGCAATCAGCCCCAGCATTTT
TRBV29-1	TRBJ2-3	once	.	CSSKGSGGDTQYF	TGCAGCTCGAAGGGGAGTGGAGGAGATACGCAGTATTTT
TRBV27	TRBJ1-1	.	TRBD1	CASSFGTGQNTEAFF	TGTGCCAGCAGTTTCGGGACAGGCCAGAACACTGAAGCTTTCTTT
TRBV4-2	TRBJ1-2	.	.	CASRYSNYGYTF	TGTGCCAGCAGATACAGTAACTATGGCTACACCTTC
TRBV11-2	TRBJ2-2	.	.	CASSLWGYNTGELFF	TGTGCCAGCAGCTTATGGGGATACAACACCGGGGAGCTGTTTTTT
TRBV7-8	TRBJ2-5	.	TRBD2	CASSLGGTQETQYF	TGTGCCAGCAGCTTGGGGGGGACCCAAGAGACCCAGTACTTC
TRBV1	TRBJ1-6	few	.	CTSSQASTRISPLHF	TGCACCAGCAGCCAAGCTTCGACTAGGATTTCACCCCTCCACTTT
TRBV4-2	TRBJ2-3	.	.	CASSPGAGGLRTDTQYF	TGTGCCAGCAGCCCCGGGGCTGGGGGGTTGCGCACAGATACGCAGTATTTT
TRBV4-1	TRBJ2-1	.	.	CASSQNPTSYNEQFF	TGCGCCAGCAGCCAAAACCCCACCTCCTACAATGAGCAGTTCTTC
TRBV13	TRBJ2-1	.	TRBD2	CASSSTSGGRYEQFF	TGTGCCAGCAGCTCGACTAGCGGGGGTCGGTATGAGCAGTTCTTC
TRBV6-5	TRBJ1-1	.	.	CASSPPLRNTEAFF	TGTGCCAGCAGTCCCCCTTTGCGGAACACTGAAGCTTTCTTT
TRBV2	TRBJ1-1	.	TRBD1	CASSAGKGASTEAFF	TGTGCCAGCAGTGCCGGAAAGGGGGCTAGCACTGAAGCTTTCTTT
TRBV6-4	TRBJ1-6	.	TRBD1	CATSGGDNSPLHF	TGTGCCACTTCAGGGGGGGATAATTCACCCCTCCACTTT
TRBV5-1	TRBJ1-1	.	.	CASSLGLGNTEAFF	TGCGCCAGCAGCTTGGGGTTGGGGAACACTGAAGCTTTCTTT
TRBV5-8	TRBJ1-2	.	TRBD1	CASRDLISDRAKDGYTF	TGTGCCAGCAGAGACCTCATCTCAGACAGGGCGAAGGATGGCTACACCTTC
TRBV7-9	TRBJ1-6	.	.	CASSLQTDNSPLHF	TGTGCCAGCAGCTTACAGACTGATAATTCACCCCTCCACTTT
TRBV7-9	TRBJ1-1	.	TRBD1	CASSLGTGGFTEAFF	TGTGCCAGCAGCTTAGGGACAGGGGGCTTCACTGAAGCTTTCTTT
TRBV6-5	TRBJ2-1	.	TRBD1	CASSPWDSTNEQFF	TGTGCCAGCAGTCCGTGGGACAGTACCAATGAGCAGTTCTTC
TRBV28	TRBJ2-7	.	.	CASSFSGPPLSYEQYF	TGTGCCAGCAGTTTCTCCGGGCCACCCCTGTCCTACGAGCAGTACTTC
TRBV13	TRBJ2-5	.	TRBD1	CASRIQGAQETQYF	TGTGCCAGCAGAATACAGGGGGCCCAAGAGACCCAGTACTTC
TRBV5-1	TRBJ2-3	.	TRBD2	CASGQAQRGPSDTQYF	TGCGCCAGCGGCCAAGCCCAGCGGGGGCCCTCAGATACGCAGTATTTT
TRBV5-1	TRBJ2-2	.	.	CASSPAESFVRTGELFF	TGCGCCAGCAGCCCCGCTGAGTCTTTCGTGCGCACCGGGGAGCTGTTTTTT
TRBV5-4	TRBJ1-2	few	.	CASSRWGEDGYTF	TGTGCCAGCAGCCGGTGGGGGGAGGATGGCTACACCTTC
TRBV6-4	TRBJ2-3	.	.	CASSGGWADTQYF	TGTGCCAGCAGTGGAGGTTGGGCAGATACGCAGTATTTT
TRBV4-3	TRBJ2-3	once	.	CASSQEVGGTDTQYF	TGCGCCAGCAGCCAAGAAGTCGGAGGCACAGATACGCAGTATTTT
TRBV10-3	TRBJ2-7	.	.	CAISEVEGQNYEQYF	TGTGCCATCAGTGAGGTTGAAGGGCAGAACTACGAGCAGTACTTC
TRBV4-1	TRBJ1-1	.	TRBD1	CASSEDRGNTEAFF	TGCGCCAGCAGCGAGGACAGGGGGAACACTGAAGCTTTCTTT
TRBV7-7	TRBJ2-7	.	.	CASSLTPTYEQYF	TGTGCTAGCAGCCTGACACCTACCTACGAGCAGTACTTC